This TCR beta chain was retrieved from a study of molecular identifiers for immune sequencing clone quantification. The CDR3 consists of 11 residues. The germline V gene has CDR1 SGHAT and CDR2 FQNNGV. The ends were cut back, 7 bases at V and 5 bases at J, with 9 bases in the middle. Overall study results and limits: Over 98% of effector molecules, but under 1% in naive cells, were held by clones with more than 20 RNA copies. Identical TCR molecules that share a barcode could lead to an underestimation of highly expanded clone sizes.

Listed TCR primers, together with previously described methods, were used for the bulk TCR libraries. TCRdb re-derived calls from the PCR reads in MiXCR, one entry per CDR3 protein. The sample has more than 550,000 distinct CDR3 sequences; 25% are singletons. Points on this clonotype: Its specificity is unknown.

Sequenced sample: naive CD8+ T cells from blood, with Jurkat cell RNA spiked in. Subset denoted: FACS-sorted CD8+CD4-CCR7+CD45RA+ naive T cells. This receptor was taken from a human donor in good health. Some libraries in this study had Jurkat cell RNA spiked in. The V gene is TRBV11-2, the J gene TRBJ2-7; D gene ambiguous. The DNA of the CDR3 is TGTGCCAGCAAGTCCTACCACGAGCAGTACTTC. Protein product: CASKSYHEQYF.